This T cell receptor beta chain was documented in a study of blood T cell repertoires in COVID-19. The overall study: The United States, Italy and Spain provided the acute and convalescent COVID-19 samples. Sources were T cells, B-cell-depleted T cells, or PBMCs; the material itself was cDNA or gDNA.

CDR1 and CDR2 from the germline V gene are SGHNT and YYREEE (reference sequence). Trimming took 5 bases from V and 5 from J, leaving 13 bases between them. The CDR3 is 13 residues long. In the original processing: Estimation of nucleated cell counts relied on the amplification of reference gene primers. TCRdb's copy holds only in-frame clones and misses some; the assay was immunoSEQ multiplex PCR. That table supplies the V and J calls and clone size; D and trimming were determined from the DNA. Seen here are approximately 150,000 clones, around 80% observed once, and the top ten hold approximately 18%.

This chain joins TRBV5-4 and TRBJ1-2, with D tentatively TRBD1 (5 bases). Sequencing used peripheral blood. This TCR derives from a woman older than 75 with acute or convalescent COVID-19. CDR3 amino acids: CASSAGKSYGYTF. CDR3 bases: TGTGCCAGCAGTGCAGGGAAATCTTATGGCTACACCTTC.